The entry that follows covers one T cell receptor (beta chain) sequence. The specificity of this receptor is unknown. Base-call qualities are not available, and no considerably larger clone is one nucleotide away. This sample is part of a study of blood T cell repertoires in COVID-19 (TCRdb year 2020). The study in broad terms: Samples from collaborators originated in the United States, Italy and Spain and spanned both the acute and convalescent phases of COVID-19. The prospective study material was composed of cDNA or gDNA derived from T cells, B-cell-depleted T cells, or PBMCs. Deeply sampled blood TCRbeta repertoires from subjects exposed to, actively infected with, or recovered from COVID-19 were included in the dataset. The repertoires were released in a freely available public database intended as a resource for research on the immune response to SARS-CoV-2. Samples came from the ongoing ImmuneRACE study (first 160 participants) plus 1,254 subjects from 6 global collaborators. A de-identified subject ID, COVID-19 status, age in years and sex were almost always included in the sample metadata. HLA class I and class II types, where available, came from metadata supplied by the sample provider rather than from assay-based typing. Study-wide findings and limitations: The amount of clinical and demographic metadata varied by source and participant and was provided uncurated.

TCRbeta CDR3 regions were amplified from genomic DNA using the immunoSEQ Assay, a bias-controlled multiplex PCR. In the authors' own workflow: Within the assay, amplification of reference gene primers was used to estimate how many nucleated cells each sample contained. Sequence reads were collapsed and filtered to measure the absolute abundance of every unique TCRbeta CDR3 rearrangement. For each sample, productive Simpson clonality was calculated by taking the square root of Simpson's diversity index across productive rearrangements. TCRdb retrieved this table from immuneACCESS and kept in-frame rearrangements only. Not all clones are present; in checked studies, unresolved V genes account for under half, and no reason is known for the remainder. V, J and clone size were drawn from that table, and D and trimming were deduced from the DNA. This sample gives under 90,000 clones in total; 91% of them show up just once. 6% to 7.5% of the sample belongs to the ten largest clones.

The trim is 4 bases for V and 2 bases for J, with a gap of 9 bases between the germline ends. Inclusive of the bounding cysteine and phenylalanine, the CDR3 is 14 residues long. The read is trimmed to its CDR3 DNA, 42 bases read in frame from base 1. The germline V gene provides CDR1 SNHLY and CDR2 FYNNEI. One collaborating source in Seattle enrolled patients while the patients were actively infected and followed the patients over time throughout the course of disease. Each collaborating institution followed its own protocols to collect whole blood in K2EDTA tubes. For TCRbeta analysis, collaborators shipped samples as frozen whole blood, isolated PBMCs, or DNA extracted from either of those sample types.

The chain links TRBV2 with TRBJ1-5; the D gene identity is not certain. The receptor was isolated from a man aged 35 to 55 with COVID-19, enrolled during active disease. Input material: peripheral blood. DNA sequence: TGTGCCAGCAGTGCAGGTTCAGGCAATCAGCCCCAGCATTTT. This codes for CASSAGSGNQPQHF.